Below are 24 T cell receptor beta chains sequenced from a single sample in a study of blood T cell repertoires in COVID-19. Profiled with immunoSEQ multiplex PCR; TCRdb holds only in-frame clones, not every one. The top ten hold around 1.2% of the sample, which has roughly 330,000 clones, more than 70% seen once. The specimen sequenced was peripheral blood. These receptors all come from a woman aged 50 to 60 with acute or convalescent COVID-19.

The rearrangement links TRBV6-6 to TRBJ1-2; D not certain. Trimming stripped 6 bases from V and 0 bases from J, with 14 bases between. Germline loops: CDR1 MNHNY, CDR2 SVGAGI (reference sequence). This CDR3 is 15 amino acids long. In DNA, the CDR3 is TGTGCCAGCAGGGGTCAGGTCGAAGCTAACTATGGCTACACCTTC. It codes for CASRGQVEANYGYTF.

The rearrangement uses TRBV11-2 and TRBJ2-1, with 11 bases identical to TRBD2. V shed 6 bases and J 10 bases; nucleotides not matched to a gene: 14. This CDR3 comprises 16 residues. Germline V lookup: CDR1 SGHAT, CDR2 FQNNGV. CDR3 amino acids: CASSFLGSGRAREQFF. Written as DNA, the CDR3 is TGTGCCAGCAGTTTCCTTGGTAGCGGGAGGGCCCGGGAGCAGTTCTTC.

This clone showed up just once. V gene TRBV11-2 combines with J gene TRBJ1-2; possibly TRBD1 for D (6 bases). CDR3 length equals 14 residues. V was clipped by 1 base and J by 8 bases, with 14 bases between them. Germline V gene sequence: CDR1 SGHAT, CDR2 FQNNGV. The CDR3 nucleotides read TGTGCCAGCAGCTTAGGAGGGGGTGTCATGGGCTACACCTTC. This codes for CASSLGGGVMGYTF. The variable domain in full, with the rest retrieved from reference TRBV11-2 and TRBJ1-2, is EAGVAQSPRYKIIEKRQSVAFWCNPISGHATLYWYQQILGQGPKLLIQFQNNGVVDDSQLPKDRFSAERLKGVDSTLKIQPAKLEDSAVYLCASSLGGGVMGYTFGSGTRLTVV.

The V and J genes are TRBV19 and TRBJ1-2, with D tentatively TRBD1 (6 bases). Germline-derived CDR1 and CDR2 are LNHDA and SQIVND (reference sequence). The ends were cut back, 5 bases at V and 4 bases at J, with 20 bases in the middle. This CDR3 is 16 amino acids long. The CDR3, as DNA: TGTGCCAGTAGTTTCACTGGACAGTCAGGGGCCTATGGCTACACCTTC. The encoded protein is CASSFTGQSGAYGYTF.

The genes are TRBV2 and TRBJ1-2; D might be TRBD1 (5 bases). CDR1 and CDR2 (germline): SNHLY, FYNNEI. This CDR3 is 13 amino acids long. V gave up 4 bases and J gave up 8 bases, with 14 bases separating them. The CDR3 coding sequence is TGTGCCAGCAGTGGCAGGGTAGGCCTGGGCTACACCTTC. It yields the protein CASSGRVGLGYTF.

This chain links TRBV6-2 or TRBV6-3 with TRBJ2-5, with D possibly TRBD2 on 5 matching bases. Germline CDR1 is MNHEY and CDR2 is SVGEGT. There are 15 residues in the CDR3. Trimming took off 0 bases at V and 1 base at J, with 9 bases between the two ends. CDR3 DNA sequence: TGTGCCAGCAGTTACTCCCCTCGGGGCCAAGAGACCCAGTACTTC. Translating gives CASSYSPRGQETQYF.

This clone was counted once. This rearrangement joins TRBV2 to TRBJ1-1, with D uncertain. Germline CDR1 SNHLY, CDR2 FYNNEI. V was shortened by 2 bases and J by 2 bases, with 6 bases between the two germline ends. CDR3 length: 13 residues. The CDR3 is CASSEWANTEAFF. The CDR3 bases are TGTGCCAGCAGTGAATGGGCCAACACTGAAGCTTTCTTT. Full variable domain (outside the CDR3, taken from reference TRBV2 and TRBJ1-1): EPEVTQTPSHQVTQMGQEVILRCVPISNHLYFYWYRQILGQKVEFLVSFYNNEISEKSEIFDDQFSVERPDGSNFTLKIRSTKLEDSAMYFCASSEWANTEAFFGQGTRLTVV.

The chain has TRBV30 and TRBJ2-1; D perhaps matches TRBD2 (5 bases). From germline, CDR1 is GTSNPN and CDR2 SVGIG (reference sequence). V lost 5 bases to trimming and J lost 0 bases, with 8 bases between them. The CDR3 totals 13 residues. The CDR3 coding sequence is TGTGCCTGGCACCGGGACTCCTACAATGAGCAGTTCTTC. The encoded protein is CAWHRDSYNEQFF.

The CDR3 region is CAISDSGIFYEQYV. The CDR3 bases are TGTGCCATCAGTGATTCCGGGATTTTCTACGAGCAGTACGTC. V gene TRBV10-3 combines with J gene TRBJ2-7, with D possibly matching TRBD2 (5 bases). V lost 3 bases and J lost 3, with 12 bases in between. Germline CDR1 is ENHRY and CDR2 is SYGVKD. CDR3 size: 14 residues.

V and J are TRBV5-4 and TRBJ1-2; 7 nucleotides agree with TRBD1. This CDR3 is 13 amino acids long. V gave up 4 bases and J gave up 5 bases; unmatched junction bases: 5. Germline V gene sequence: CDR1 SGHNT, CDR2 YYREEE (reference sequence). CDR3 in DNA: TGTGCCAGCAGCCCCGAGACAGGGTATGGCTACACCTTC. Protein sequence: CASSPETGYGYTF.

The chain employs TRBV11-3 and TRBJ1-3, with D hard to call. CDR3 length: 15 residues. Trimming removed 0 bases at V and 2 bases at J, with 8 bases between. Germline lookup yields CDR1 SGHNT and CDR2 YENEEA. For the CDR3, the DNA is TGTGCCAGCAGCTTAGATTCAACGGCTGGAAACACCATATATTTT. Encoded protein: CASSLDSTAGNTIYF. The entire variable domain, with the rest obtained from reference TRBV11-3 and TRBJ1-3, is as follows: EAGVVQSPRYKIIEKKQPVAFWCNPISGHNTLYWYLQNLGQGPELLIRYENEEAVDDSQLPKDRFSAERLKGVDSTLKIQPAELGDSAVYLCASSLDSTAGNTIYFGEGSWLTVV.

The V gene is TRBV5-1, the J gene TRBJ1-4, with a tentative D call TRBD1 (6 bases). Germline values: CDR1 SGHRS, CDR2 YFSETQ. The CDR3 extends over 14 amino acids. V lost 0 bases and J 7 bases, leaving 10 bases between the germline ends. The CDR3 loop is CASSLEDSFEKLFF. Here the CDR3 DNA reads TGCGCCAGCAGCTTGGAGGACAGCTTTGAAAAACTGTTTTTT.

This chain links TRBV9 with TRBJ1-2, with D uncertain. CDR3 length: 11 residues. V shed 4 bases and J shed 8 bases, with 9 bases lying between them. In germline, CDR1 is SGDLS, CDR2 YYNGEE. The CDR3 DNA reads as TGTGCCAGCAGCCCAACCCTAGGCTACACCTTC. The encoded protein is CASSPTLGYTF.

This chain's CDR3 is CASSPSRGGDEAFF. The CDR3 nucleotides read TGTGCCAGCTCACCGTCTCGAGGGGGCGATGAAGCTTTCTTT. The rearrangement uses TRBV18 and TRBJ1-1; 7 positions match TRBD1. The V segment lost 3 bases and the J segment 7 bases; nucleotides outside the gene matches: 8. Germline V gene data show CDR1 as KGHSH and CDR2 as LQKENI. The CDR3 has 14 residues.

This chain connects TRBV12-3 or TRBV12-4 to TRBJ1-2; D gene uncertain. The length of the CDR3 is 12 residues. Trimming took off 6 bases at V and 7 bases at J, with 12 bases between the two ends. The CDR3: CASRSEGGGYTF. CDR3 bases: TGTGCCAGCAGATCGGAAGGAGGTGGCTACACCTTC.

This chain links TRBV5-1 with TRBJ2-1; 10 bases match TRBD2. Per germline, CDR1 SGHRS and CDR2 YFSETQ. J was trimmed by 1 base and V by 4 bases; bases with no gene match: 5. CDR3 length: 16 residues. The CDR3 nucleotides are TGCGCCAGCAGCCCGTTAGCGGGGGGATCCTACAATGAGCAGTTCTTC. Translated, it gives CASSPLAGGSYNEQFF.

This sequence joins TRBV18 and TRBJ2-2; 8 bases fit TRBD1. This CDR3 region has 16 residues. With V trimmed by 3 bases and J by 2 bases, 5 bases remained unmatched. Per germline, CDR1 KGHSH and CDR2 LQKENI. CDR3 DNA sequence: TGTGCCAGCTCACCGACAGGGGTTCGAAACACCGGGGAGCTGTTTTTT. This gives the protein CASSPTGVRNTGELFF.

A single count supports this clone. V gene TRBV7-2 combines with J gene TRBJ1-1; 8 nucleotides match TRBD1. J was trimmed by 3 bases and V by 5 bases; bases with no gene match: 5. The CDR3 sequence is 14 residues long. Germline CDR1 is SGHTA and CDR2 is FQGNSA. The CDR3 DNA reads TGTGCCAGCAGCGCACAGGGGGGAGACACTGAAGCTTTCTTT. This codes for CASSAQGGDTEAFF.

CDR3 nucleotide sequence: TGTGCCAGCAGTAAATTTACAGGCTCTGGAAACACCATATATTTT. Its translation: CASSKFTGSGNTIYF. This sequence joins TRBV11-3 and TRBJ1-3; maybe TRBD1 (5 bases). Trimming removed 6 bases at V and 0 bases at J, with 12 bases between. The CDR3 runs to 15 residues. CDR1 is SGHNT and CDR2 is YENEEA in the germline V gene. The variable domain in full, with the rest retrieved from reference TRBV11-3 and TRBJ1-3, is EAGVVQSPRYKIIEKKQPVAFWCNPISGHNTLYWYLQNLGQGPELLIRYENEEAVDDSQLPKDRFSAERLKGVDSTLKIQPAELGDSAVYLCASSKFTGSGNTIYFGEGSWLTVV.

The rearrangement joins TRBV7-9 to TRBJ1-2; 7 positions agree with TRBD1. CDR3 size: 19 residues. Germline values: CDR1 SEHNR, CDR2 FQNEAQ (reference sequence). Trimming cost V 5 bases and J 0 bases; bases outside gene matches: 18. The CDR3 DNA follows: TGTGCCAGCAGCCCCCAATTAGAGGCCCTGGACAGGTCTAACTATGGCTACACCTTC. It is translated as CASSPQLEALDRSNYGYTF.

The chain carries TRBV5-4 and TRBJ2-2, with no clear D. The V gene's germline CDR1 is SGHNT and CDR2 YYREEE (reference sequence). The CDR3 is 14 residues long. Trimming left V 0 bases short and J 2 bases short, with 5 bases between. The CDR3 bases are TGTGCCAGCAGCTTGGCGTCTAACACCGGGGAGCTGTTTTTT. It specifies CASSLASNTGELFF.

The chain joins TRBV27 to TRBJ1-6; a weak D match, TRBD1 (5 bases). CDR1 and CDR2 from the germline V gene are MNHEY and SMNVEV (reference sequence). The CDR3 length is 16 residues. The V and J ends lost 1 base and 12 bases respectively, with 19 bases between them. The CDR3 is CASSLYVGAVERPLHF. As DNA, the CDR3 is TGTGCCAGCAGTTTATACGTTGGGGCGGTTGAACGACCCCTCCACTTT.

The CDR3 DNA is TGTGCCAGCAGCCGGGAGGGGGGAGCGGGAGGCTACAATGAGCAGTTCTTC. It yields the protein CASSREGGAGGYNEQFF. The V and J genes are TRBV11-2 and TRBJ2-1; the match to TRBD2 covers 9 bases. Germline V gene sequence: CDR1 SGHAT, CDR2 FQNNGV. The CDR3 has 17 residues. The V and J ends lost 5 bases and 3 bases, in that order; junction bases with no gene match: 11.

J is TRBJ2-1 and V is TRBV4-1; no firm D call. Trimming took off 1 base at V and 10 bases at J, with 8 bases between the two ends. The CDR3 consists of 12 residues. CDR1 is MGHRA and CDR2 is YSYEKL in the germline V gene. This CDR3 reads CASSQVFGEQFF. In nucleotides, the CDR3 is TGCGCCAGCAGCCAAGTCTTCGGGGAGCAGTTCTTC.